This TCR beta chain originates from a study of human T cells and chemical hapten exposure. The germline CDR1 and CDR2 sequences are SGHAT and FQNNGV. The V segment lost 5 bases and the J segment 4 bases; nucleotides outside the gene matches: 6. The length of the CDR3 is 16 residues. Findings and limits, study-wide: Following DPC sensitization, TCRs present above 1 in 1000 frequency showed no change.

Comments on this clonotype: As yet, its antigen is unknown.

It was the library that attached unique molecular identifiers to individual cDNA molecules. Original handling: Samples had a median of 95,638 TCRs, ranging about 23,224 to 700,000. One entry per CDR3 protein results from TCRdb running MiXCR on the 5' RACE reads. These V and J calls rely on TCRdb rather than the paper's analysis. Of over 95,000 distinct CDR3 sequences listed, roughly 19% are singletons. Unfractionated whole blood served as the source for total RNA extraction. The sequence was collected from a human donor in good health. The chain combines TRBV11-2 with TRBJ1-6, with 9 bases aligning to TRBD1. The CDR3 loop reads CASSPRTGAYNSPLHF. CDR3 nucleotides: TGTGCCAGCAGCCCTAGGACAGGGGCTTATAATTCACCCCTCCACTTT.